This TCR beta chain was obtained from a study of CD8 T cells in ankylosing spondylitis (TCRdb year 2017). Describing the broader study: The study profiled T cell receptor beta repertoires in healthy donors and ankylosing spondylitis patients to find disease-linked TCR variants. Peripheral blood samples were taken, and synovial fluid was additionally collected from ankylosing spondylitis patients. The full study cohort comprised 25 ankylosing spondylitis patients and about a hundred healthy donors.

In regard to this clonotype: Its antigen remains undetermined. Within one base of it there is no much larger clone, and no base qualities were kept.

What the study reported, not specific to this receptor: A TCR beta motif made up of eight highly homologous amino acid variants appeared to be characteristic of blood from ankylosing spondylitis patients. Some motif variants had previously been reported in the synovial fluid and blood of reactive arthritis patients, which suggests shared mechanisms of disease initiation. Significant enrichment of the disease-linked clones was reported in matched synovial fluid samples from ankylosing spondylitis patients. In peripheral blood, the disease-linked clones were found at relatively low frequencies and had a CD8+ phenotype.

Sequencer: Illumina HiSeq 2500. Quantitative 5'-RACE with molecular barcodes was the method used to prepare the TCR beta libraries. The authors processed their data as follows. Disease-linked TCR variants were identified with a new computational method built on a probabilistic model of VDJ rearrangement. TCRdb reworked the public reads: Q25 trimming with fastp, MiXCR clone assembly, productive beta chains retained. Identical CDR3 protein sequences are pooled into one entry, listed with their most common genes and DNA. The V and J calls were not made by the authors but by TCRdb's processing. This sample has more than 650,000 distinct CDR3 sequences in its table, and about 11% of those were observed once. 0.45% to 0.6% of the sample comes from the top ten. The sequence came from a male donor with ankylosing spondylitis. Sequencing used blood, either unsorted or a sorted T cell fraction (not recorded which).

The encoded CDR3 is CASSLRGPLAGFSYEQYF. The nucleotide sequence reads as follows: TGTGCCAGCAGCCTCCGAGGGCCTCTAGCGGGATTCTCCTACGAGCAGTACTTC. Here the chain combines TRBV11-2 and TRBJ2-7, and TRBD2 matches 9 of the central bases. Here V drops 5 bases and J drops 0 bases, and the junction holds 14 bases not matched to any gene. Including cysteine and phenylalanine, the CDR3 has 18 amino acids. The read is trimmed to its CDR3 DNA, 54 bases read in frame from base 1. CDR1 and CDR2, per the germline V gene, are SGHAT and FQNNGV. With all but the CDR3 taken from the reference TRBV11-2 and TRBJ2-7 genes, the full variable domain is: EAGVAQSPRYKIIEKRQSVAFWCNPISGHATLYWYQQILGQGPKLLIQFQNNGVVDDSQLPKDRFSAERLKGVDSTLKIQPAKLEDSAVYLCASSLRGPLAGFSYEQYFGPGTRLTVT.